This TCR beta chain was documented in a study of OX40 agonist ivuxolimab in advanced cancers. Some background on the complete study: Ivuxolimab was an agonistic, fully human IgG2 monoclonal antibody directed against OX40 (CD134), a costimulatory receptor. The purpose of peripheral TCRbeta sequencing was to test whether ivuxolimab changed TCR sequence diversity and led to clonal T-cell expansion. The dose-escalation cohort was around 83% male with a mean age of about 60 years, ranging from roughly 23 to 80. Partial responses were achieved by three dose-escalation patients, of whom one had hepatocellular carcinoma and two had cutaneous melanoma. Intravenous ivuxolimab was administered to patients every 2 weeks at six dose levels: 0.01, 0.1, 0.3, 1.5, 3 and 10 mg/kg. The monotherapy dose-escalation portion (N of about 50 patients) of the phase I ivuxolimab trial is reported in the paper. Patients were allowed to have had prior anti-PD-1, anti-PD-L1 or anti-CTLA-4 therapy, and roughly two fifths of the dose-escalation patients had been treated with checkpoint inhibitors. Of the approximately 50 dose-escalation patients, hepatocellular carcinoma was present in about 20, melanoma in around 15, renal cell carcinoma in 9 and head and neck cancer in 9.

The trial excluded patients who had a history of autoimmune disease or who were on systemic immunosuppression. In every dose cohort, peripheral blood was drawn for TCR sequencing at baseline, cycle 4 day 1, and cycle 7 day 1. The samples were taken from a phase I, first-in-human, multicenter, open-label dose-escalation trial of ivuxolimab. The trial enrolled adults with locally advanced or metastatic head and neck squamous cell, hepatocellular, melanoma or renal cell carcinoma. Before TCR sequencing, CD4+ T cells and CD8+ T cells from peripheral blood were sorted into separate populations. A word on this clone: Its recognized antigen is unknown. Within one base of it there is no much larger clone, and no base qualities were kept.

Broader findings and caveats from the paper: At doses of 0.1 to 3.0 mg/kg, clonal expansion of both CD4+ and CD8+ blood T cells was observed from baseline to week 6. Partial responders in the 0.1-3.0 mg/kg groups had among the lowest normalized peripheral clonal expansion, especially among CD8+ T cells. After ivuxolimab, more expanded clones were found on average in CD8+ T cells than in CD4+ T cells. Low levels of normalized T-cell clonal expansion were also seen in some patients who did not respond. The antigen specificity of the clonally expanded peripheral T cells was not determined.

To sequence the TCRbeta CDR3 region, genomic DNA was isolated from the sorted cells. The immunoSEQ Assay was used to sequence the TCRbeta CDR3 regions. TCRdb's version of the immuneACCESS table is confined to in-frame rearrangements and falls short of the full clone set. An unresolved V gene accounts for under half of the shortfall where checked; the remainder is of unknown origin. The sample table contains roughly 70,000 clones; only one count was recorded for about 85% of them. The ten largest clones take up 0.67% of the sample. Spanning cysteine to phenylalanine, the CDR3 consists of 15 amino acids. CDR3 DNA only is kept here, 45 bases in frame from base 1. The germline V gene yields SGHRS for CDR1 and YFSETQ for CDR2. A distance of 13 bases separates the germline ends of V and J, which lose 0 bases and 3 bases respectively.

The chain is encoded by TRBV5-1 joined to TRBJ2-7; TRBD1 could be the D gene, as 6 bases match. The TCR was taken from an adult with an advanced solid tumor such as melanoma, head and neck, liver or kidney cancer. The material sequenced was CD4+ or CD8+ T cells sorted from blood, taken in a trial of the OX40 agonist ivuxolimab. Read as DNA, the sequence is TGCGCCAGCAGCTTGGTGGGGGCCTCCGACTACGAGCAGTACTTC. It translates to CASSLVGASDYEQYF.